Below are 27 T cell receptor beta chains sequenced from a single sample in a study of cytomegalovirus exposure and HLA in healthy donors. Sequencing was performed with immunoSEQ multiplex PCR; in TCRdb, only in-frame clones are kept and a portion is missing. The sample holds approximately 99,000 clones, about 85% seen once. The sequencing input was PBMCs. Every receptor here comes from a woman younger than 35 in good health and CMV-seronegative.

CDR3 region: CASSGFGDNNSPLHF. The CDR3 bases are TGTGCCAGCAGTGGGTTCGGGGACAATAATTCACCCCTCCACTTT. This chain links TRBV2 with TRBJ1-6, with D maybe TRBD1 (6 bases). The V gene lost 4 bases and the J gene lost 5 bases, with 12 bases spanning the gap. From germline, CDR1 is SNHLY and CDR2 FYNNEI. This CDR3 region has 15 residues.

The CDR3 loop reads CASSSGGTGAFRQYF. CDR3 in DNA: TGTGCCAGCAGTTCTGGGGGGACAGGCGCGTTTCGGCAGTACTTC. The genes are TRBV28 and TRBJ2-7; 8 bases fit TRBD1. The CDR3 length is 15 residues. Germline V gene data show CDR1 as MDHEN and CDR2 as SYDVKM. Unmatched junction bases numbered 14, after V lost 4 bases and J lost 9 bases. Drawing the rest from reference TRBV28 and TRBJ2-7, the complete variable domain is DVKVTQSSRYLVKRTGEKVFLECVQDMDHENMFWYRQDPGLGLRLIYFSYDVKMKEKGDIPEGYSVSREKKERFSLILESASTNQTSMYLCASSSGGTGAFRQYFGPGTRLTVT.

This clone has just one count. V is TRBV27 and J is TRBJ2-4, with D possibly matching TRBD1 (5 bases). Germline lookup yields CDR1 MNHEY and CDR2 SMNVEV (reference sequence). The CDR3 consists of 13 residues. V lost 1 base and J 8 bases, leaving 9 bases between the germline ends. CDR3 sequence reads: CASSLYRNDIQYF. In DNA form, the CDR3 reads TGTGCCAGCAGTTTATACAGGAACGACATTCAGTACTTC.

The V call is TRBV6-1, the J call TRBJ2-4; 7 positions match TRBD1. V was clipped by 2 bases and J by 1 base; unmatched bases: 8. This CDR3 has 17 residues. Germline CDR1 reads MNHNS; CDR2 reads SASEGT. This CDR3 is CASSEFWTGLAKNIQYF. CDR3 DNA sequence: TGTGCCAGCAGTGAATTCTGGACAGGACTTGCCAAAAACATTCAGTACTTC.

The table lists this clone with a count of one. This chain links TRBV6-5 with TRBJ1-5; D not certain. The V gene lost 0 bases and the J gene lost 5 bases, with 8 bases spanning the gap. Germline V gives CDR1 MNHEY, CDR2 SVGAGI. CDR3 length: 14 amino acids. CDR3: CASSYSLGDQPQHF. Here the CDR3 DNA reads TGTGCCAGCAGTTACTCGCTGGGAGATCAGCCCCAGCATTTT.

The CDR3, as DNA: TGCGCCAGCAGCCCGGGGACAGGGAACGGAAAGACCCAGTACTTC. Amino acids: CASSPGTGNGKTQYF. This rearrangement joins TRBV4-1 to TRBJ2-5, with 9 bases identical to TRBD1. The CDR3 sequence is 15 residues long. Germline CDR1 MGHRA, CDR2 YSYEKL. Trimming cost V 4 bases and J 6 bases; bases outside gene matches: 9.

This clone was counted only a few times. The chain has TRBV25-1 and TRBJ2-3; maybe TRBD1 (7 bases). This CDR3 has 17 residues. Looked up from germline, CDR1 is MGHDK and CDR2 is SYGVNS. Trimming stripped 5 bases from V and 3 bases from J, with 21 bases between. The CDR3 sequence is CASSTPRGTDETDTQYF. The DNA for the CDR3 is TGTGCCAGCAGTACTCCCCGCGGGACAGACGAAACAGATACGCAGTATTTT.

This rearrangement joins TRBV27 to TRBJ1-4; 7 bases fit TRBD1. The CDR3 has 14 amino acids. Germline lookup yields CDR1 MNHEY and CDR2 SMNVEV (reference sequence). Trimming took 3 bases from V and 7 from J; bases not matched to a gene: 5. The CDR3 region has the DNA TGTGCCAGCAGTTTTGACAGGGTGGGTGAAAAACTGTTTTTT. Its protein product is CASSFDRVGEKLFF.

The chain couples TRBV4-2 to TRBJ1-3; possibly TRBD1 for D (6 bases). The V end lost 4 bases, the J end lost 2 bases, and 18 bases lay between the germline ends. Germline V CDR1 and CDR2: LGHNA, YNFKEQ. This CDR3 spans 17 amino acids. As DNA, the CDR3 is TGTGCCAGCAGCCCATCATTTGGGGGGGCGGCTGGAAACACCATATATTTT. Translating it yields CASSPSFGGAAGNTIYF.

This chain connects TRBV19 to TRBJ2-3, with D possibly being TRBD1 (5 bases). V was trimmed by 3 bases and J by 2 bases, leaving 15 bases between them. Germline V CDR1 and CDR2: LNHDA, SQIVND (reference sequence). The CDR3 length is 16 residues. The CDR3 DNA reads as TGTGCCAGTAGTATGGGGCAAGAACCCTCCACAGATACGCAGTATTTT. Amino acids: CASSMGQEPSTDTQYF.

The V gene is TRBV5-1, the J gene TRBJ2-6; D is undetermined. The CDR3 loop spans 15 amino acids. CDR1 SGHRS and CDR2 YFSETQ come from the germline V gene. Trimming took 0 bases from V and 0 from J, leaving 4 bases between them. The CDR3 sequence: CASSLALSGANVLTF. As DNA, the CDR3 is TGCGCCAGCAGCTTGGCCCTCTCTGGGGCCAACGTCCTGACTTTC.

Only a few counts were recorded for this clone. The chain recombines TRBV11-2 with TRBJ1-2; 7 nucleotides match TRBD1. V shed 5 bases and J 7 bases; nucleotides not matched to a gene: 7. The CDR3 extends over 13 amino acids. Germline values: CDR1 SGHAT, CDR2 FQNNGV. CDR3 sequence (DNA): TGTGCCAGCAGCCCCGACAGGGAAGCTGGCTACACCTTC. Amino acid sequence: CASSPDREAGYTF.

The CDR3 loop is CASSYSSGSKETQYF. CDR3 bases: TGTGCCAGCAGTTACTCGTCAGGCAGTAAAGAGACCCAGTACTTC. The chain couples TRBV6-6 to TRBJ2-5; D unresolved. The CDR3 is made up of 15 amino acids. The germline V gene encodes CDR1 MNHNY and CDR2 SVGAGI (reference sequence). Trimming removed 0 bases at V and 3 bases at J, with 11 bases between.

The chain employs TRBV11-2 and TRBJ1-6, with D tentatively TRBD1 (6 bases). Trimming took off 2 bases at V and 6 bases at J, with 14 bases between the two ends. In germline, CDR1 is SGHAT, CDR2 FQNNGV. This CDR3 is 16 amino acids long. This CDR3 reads CASSLFGAGVNSPLHF. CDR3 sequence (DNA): TGTGCCAGCAGCTTATTTGGCGCAGGGGTTAATTCACCCCTCCACTTT.

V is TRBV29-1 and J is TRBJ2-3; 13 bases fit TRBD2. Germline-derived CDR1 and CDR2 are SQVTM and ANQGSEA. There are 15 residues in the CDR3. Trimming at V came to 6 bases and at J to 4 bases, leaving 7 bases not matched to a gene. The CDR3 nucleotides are TGCAGCGTAGACCCGGGACTAGCGGGGTCAGATACGCAGTATTTT. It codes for CSVDPGLAGSDTQYF.

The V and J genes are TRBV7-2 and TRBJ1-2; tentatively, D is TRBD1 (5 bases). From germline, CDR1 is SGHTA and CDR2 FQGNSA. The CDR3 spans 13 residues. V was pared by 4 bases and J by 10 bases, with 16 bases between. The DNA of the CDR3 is TGTGCCAGCAGCTCCCAGGGAGGGCTTGTCTACACCTTC. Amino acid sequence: CASSSQGGLVYTF.

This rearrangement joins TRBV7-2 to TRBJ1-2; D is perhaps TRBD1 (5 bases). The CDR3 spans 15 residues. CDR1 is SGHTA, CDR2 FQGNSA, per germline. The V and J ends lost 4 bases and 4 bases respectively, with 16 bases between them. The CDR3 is CASSSPWGDGYGYTF. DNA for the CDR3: TGTGCCAGCAGCTCCCCTTGGGGGGACGGCTATGGCTACACCTTC.

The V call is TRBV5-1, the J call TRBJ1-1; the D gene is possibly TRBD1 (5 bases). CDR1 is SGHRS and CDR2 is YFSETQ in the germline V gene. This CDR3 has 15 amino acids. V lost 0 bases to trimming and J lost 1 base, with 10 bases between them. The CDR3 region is CASSLGVTGNTEAFF. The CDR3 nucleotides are TGCGCCAGCAGCTTGGGGGTCACAGGGAACACTGAAGCTTTCTTT.

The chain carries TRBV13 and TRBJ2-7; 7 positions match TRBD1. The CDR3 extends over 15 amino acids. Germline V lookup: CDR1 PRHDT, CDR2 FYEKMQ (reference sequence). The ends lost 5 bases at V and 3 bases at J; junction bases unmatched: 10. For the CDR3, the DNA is TGTGCCAGCAGCGCGAGCGACAGGGCCAACTACGAGCAGTACTTC. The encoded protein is CASSASDRANYEQYF.

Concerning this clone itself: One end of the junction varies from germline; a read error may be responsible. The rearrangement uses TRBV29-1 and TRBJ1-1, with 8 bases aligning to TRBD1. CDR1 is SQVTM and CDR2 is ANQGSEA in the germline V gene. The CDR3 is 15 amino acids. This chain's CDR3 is CSVEGTGTLSAEAFF. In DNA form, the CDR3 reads TGCAGCGTCGAAGGGACAGGAACCCTCTCCGCCGAAGCTTTCTTT.

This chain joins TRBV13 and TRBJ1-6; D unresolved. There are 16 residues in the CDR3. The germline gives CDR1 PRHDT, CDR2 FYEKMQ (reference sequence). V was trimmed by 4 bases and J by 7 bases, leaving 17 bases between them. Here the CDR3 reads CASSWAGSSYNSPLHF. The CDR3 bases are TGTGCCAGCAGCTGGGCGGGGTCCTCTTACAATTCACCCCTCCACTTT. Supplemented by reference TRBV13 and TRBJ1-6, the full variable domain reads AAGVIQSPRHLIKEKRETATLKCYPIPRHDTVYWYQQGPGQDPQFLISFYEKMQSDKGSIPDRFSAQQFSDYHSELNMSSLELGDSALYFCASSWAGSSYNSPLHFGNGTRLTVT.

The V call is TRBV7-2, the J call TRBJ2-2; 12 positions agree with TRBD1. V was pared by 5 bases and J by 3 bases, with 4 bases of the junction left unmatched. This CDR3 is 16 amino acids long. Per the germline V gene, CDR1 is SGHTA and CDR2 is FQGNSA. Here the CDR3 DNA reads TGTGCCAGCAGCCCGGGACAGGGGGCTTACACCGGGGAGCTGTTTTTT. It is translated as CASSPGQGAYTGELFF. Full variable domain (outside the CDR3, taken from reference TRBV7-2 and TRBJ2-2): GAGVSQSPSNKVTEKGKDVELRCDPISGHTALYWYRQSLGQGLEFLIYFQGNSAPDKSGLPSDRFSAERTGGSVSTLTIQRTQQEDSAVYLCASSPGQGAYTGELFFGEGSRLTVL.

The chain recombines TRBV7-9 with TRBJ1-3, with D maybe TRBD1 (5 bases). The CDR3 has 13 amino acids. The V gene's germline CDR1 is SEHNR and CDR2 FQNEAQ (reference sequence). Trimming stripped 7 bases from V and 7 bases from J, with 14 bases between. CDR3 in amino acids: CASINDRGNTIYF. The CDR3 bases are TGTGCCAGCATAAACGACAGAGGCAACACCATATATTTT. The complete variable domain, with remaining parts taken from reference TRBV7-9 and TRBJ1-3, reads DTGVSQNPRHKITKRGQNVTFRCDPISEHNRLYWYRQTLGQGPEFLTYFQNEAQLEKSRLLSDRFSAERPKGSFSTLEIQRTEQGDSAMYLCASINDRGNTIYFGEGSWLTVV.

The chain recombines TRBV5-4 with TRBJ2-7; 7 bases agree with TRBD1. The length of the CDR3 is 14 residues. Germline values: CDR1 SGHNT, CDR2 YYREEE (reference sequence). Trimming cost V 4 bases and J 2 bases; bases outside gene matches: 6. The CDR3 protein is CASSVNRGAYEQYF. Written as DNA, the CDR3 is TGTGCCAGCAGCGTGAACAGGGGAGCCTACGAGCAGTACTTC. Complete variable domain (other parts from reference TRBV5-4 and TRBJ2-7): ETGVTQSPTHLIKTRGQQVTLRCSSQSGHNTVSWYQQALGQGPQFIFQYYREEENGRGNFPPRFSGLQFPNYSSELNVNALELDDSALYLCASSVNRGAYEQYFGPGTRLTVT.

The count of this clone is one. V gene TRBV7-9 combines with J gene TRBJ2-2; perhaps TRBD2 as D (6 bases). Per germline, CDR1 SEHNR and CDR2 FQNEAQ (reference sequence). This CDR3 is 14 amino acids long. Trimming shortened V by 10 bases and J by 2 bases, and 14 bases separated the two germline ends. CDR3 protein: CATAAGFNTGELFF. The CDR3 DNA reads TGTGCCACGGCGGCGGGGTTCAACACCGGGGAGCTGTTTTTT.

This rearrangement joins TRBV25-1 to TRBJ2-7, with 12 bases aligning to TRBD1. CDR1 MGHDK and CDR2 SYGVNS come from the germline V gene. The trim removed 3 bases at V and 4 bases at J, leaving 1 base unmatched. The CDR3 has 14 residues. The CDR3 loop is CASSEGQGAYEQYF. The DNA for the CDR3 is TGTGCCAGCAGTGAGGGACAGGGGGCTTACGAGCAGTACTTC.

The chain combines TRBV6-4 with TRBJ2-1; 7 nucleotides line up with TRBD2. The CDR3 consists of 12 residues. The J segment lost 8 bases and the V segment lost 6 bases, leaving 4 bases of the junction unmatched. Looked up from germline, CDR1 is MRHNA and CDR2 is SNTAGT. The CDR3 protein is CASSFLADEQFF. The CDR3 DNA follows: TGTGCCAGCAGCTTCCTAGCGGATGAGCAGTTCTTC.